What follows is one T cell receptor (beta chain) and its context. Antigen unknown. Trimming removed 4 bases from V and 7 bases from J, with 11 bases in between. The CDR3 is 11 residues long. CDR1 and CDR2 from the germline V gene are SQVTM and ANQGSEA. The data were obtained in a study of tumor-infiltrating lymphocytes in localized non-small cell lung cancer. Regarding the study as a whole: TCRbeta sequencing showed higher T cell infiltration in tumors than uninvolved lung.

Clones were read by immunoSEQ multiplex PCR, and TCRdb kept only the in-frame ones, dropping some. There are around 1,500 clones in the sample; 30% to 45% occur only once, and 13% to 15% lies in the top ten. Sequences were obtained from uninvolved lung tissue not adjacent to the tumor. The clonotype originates from a human donor with non-small cell lung cancer. V gene TRBV29-1 combines with J gene TRBJ2-7, with D possibly being TRBD1 (7 bases). CDR3 sequence: CSVGAGGEQYF. The CDR3 nucleotides are TGCAGCGTTGGGGCAGGGGGGGAGCAGTACTTC.